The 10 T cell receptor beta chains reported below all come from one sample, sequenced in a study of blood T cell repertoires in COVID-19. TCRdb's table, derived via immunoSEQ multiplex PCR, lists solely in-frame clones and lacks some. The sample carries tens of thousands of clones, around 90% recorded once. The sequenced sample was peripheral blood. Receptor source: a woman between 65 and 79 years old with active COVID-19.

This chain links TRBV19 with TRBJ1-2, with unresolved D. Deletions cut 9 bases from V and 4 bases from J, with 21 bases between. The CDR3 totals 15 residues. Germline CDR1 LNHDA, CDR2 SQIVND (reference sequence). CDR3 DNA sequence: TGTGCCAGCGTCCGGGTTCATGCGTCACTCTATGGCTACACCTTC. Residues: CASVRVHASLYGYTF.

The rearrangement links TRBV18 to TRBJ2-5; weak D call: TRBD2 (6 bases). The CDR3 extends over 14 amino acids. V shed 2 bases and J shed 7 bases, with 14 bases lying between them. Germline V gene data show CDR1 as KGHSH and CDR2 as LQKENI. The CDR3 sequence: CASSPGGLIGTQYF. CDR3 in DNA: TGTGCCAGCTCACCAGGGGGACTGATTGGGACCCAGTACTTC.

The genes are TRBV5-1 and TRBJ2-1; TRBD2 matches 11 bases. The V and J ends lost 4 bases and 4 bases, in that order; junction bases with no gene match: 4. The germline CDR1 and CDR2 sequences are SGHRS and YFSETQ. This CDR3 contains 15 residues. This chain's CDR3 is CASSRIAGGYNEQFF. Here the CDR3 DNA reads TGCGCCAGCAGCCGCATAGCGGGGGGGTACAATGAGCAGTTCTTC.

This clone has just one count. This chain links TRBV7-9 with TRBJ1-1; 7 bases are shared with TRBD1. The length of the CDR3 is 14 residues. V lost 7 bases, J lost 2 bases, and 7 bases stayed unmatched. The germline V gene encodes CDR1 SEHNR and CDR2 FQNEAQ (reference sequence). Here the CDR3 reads CASTANRGNTEAFF. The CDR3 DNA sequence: TGTGCCAGCACCGCAAACAGGGGCAACACTGAAGCTTTCTTT.

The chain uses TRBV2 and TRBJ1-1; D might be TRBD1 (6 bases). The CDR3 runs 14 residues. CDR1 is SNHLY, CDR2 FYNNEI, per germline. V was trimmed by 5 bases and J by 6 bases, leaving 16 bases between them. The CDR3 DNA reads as TGTGCCAGCAGTCCCCAGGGGTTACGAGCTGAAGCTTTCTTT. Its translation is CASSPQGLRAEAFF.

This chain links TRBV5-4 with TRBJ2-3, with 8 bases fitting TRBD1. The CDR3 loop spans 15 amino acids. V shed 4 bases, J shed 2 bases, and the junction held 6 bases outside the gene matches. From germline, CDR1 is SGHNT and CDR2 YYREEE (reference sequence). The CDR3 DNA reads TGTGCCAGCAGCCCCGACAGGGGATTCACAGATACGCAGTATTTT. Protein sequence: CASSPDRGFTDTQYF.

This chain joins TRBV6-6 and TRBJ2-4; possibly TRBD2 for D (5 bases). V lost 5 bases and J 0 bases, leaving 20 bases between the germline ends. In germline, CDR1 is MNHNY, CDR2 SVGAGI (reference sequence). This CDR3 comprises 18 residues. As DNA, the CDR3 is TGTGCCAGCAGTCCCCGGGGTGGAGCTGCCAGAGCCAAAAACATTCAGTACTTC. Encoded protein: CASSPRGGAARAKNIQYF.

Written as DNA, the CDR3 is TGCGCCAGTACTAGCGGGGCCGGTTGGGGAGAGACCCAGTACTTC. This sequence encodes CASTSGAGWGETQYF. The rearrangement joins TRBV5-1 to TRBJ2-5; 10 bases fit TRBD2. Germline V gene data show CDR1 as SGHRS and CDR2 as YFSETQ. The V gene end was trimmed by 8 bases and the J gene end by 4 bases; junction bases not matched to a gene: 11. CDR3 length: 15 amino acids. The full variable domain, its missing parts supplied by reference TRBV5-1 and TRBJ2-5, is KAGVTQTPRYLIKTRGQQVTLSCSPISGHRSVSWYQQTPGQGLQFLFEYFSETQRNKGNFPGRFSGRQFSNSRSEMNVSTLELGDSALYLCASTSGAGWGETQYFGPGTRLLVL.

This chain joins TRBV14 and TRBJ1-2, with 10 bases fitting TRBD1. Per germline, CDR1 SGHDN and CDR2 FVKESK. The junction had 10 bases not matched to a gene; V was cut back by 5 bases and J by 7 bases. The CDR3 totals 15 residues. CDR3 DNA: TGTGCCAGCAGCTCAAGCCGGACAGGGGGAATTGGCTACACCTTC. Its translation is CASSSSRTGGIGYTF.

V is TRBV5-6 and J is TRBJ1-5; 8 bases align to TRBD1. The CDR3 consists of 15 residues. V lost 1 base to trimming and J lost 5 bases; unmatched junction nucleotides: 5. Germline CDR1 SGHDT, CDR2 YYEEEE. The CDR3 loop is CASSLNRGADQPQHF. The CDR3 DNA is TGTGCCAGCAGCTTGAACAGGGGGGCGGATCAGCCCCAGCATTTT.